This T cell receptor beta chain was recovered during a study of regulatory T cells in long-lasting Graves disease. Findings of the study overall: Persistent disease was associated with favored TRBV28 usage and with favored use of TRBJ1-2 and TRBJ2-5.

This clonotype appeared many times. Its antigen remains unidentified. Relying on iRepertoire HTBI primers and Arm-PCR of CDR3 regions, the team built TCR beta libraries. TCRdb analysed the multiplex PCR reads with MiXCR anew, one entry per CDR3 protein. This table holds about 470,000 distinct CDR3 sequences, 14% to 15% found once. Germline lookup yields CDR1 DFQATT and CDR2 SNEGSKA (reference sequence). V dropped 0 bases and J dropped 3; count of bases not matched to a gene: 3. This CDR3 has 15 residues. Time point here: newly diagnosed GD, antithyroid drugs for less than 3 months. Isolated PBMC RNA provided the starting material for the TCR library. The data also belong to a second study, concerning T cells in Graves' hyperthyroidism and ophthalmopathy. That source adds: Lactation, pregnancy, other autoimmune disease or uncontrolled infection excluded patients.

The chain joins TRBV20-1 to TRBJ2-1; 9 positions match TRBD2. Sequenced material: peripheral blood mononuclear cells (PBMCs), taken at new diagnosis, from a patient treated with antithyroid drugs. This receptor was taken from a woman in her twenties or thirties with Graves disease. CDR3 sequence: CSARELAGYYNEQFF. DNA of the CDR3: TGCAGTGCTAGAGAACTAGCGGGCTACTACAATGAGCAGTTCTTC.